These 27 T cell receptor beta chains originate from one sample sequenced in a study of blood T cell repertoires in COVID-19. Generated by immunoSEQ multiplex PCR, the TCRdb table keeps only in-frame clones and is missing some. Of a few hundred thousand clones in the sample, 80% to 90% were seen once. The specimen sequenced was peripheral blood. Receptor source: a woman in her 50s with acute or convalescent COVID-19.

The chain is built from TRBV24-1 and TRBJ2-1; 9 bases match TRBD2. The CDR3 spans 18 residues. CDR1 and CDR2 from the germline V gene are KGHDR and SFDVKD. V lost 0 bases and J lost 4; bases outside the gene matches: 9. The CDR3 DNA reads TGTGCCACCAGTGATTTGCAAATCAGTCTAGCGGGATACAATGAGCAGTTCTTC. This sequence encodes CATSDLQISLAGYNEQFF.

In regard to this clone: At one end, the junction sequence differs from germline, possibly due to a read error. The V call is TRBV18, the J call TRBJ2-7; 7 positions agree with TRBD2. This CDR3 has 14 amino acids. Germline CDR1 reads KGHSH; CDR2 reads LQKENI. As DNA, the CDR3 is TGTGCCAGCTTACCACGGGCGGGAGATCACGAGCAGTACTTC. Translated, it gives CASLPRAGDHEQYF.

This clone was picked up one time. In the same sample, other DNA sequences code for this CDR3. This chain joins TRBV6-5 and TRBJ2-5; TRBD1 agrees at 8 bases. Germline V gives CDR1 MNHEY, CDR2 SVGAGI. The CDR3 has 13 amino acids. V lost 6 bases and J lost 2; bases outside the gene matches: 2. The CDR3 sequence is CASSRTGQETQYF. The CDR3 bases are TGTGCCAGCAGCCGGACAGGGCAAGAGACCCAGTACTTC.

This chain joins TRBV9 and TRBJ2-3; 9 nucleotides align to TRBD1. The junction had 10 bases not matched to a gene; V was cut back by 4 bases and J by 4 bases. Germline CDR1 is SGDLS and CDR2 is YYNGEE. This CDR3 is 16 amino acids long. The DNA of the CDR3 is TGTGCCAGCAGCTTCCTCCGGACAGGGGACGCAGATACGCAGTATTTT. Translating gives CASSFLRTGDADTQYF.

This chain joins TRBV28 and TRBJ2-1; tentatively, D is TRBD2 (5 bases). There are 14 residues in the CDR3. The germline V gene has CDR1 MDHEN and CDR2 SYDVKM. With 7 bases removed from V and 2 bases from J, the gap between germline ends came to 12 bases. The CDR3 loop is CASIPGNAYNEQFF. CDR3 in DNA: TGTGCCAGCATCCCCGGGAATGCCTACAATGAGCAGTTCTTC.

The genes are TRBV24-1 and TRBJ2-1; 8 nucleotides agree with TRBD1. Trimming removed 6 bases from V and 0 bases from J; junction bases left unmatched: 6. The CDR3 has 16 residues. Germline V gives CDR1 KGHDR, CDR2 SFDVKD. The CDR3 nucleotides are TGTGCCACCAGTCGACGCACAGGGGGCTCCTACAATGAGCAGTTCTTC. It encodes CATSRRTGGSYNEQFF.

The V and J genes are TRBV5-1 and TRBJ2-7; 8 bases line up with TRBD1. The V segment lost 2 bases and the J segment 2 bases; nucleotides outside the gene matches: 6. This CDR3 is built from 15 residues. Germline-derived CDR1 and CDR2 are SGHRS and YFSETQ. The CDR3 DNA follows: TGCGCCAGCAGCTTAAGGACAGGGAACACCTACGAGCAGTACTTC. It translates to CASSLRTGNTYEQYF. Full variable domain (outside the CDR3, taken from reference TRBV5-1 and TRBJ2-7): KAGVTQTPRYLIKTRGQQVTLSCSPISGHRSVSWYQQTPGQGLQFLFEYFSETQRNKGNFPGRFSGRQFSNSRSEMNVSTLELGDSALYLCASSLRTGNTYEQYFGPGTRLTVT.

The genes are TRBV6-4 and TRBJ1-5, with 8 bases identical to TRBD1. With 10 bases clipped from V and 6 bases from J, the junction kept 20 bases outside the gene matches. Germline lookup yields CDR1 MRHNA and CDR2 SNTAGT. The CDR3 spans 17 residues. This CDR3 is CATVNPPRGLEGQPQHF. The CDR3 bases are TGTGCCACCGTAAATCCCCCCAGGGGGCTGGAGGGTCAGCCCCAGCATTTT.

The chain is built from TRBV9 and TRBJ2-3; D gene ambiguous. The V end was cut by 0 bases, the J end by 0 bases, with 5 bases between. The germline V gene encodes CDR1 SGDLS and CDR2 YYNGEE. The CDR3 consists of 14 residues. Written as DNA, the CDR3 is TGTGCCAGCAGCGTAGTTTCTAGCACAGATACGCAGTATTTT. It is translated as CASSVVSSTDTQYF.

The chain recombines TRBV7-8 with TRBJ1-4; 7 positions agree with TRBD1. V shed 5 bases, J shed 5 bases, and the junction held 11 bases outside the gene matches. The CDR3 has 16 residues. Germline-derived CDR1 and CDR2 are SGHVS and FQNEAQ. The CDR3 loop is CASSRNYRGANEKLFF. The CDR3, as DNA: TGTGCCAGCAGCCGAAACTACAGGGGAGCAAATGAAAAACTGTTTTTT.

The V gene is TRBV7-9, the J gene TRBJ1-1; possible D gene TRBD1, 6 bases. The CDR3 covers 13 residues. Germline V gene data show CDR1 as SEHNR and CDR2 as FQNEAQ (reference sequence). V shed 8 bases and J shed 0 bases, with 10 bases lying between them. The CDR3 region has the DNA TGTGCCAGCCAGGGGTCGATGAACACTGAAGCTTTCTTT. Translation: CASQGSMNTEAFF.

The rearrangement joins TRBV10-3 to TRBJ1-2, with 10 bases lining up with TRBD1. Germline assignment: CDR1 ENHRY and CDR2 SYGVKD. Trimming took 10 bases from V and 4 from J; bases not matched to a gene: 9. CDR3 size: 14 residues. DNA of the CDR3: TGTGCCAGCCTCCCGGGACAGGGGTCCTATGGCTACACCTTC. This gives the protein CASLPGQGSYGYTF.

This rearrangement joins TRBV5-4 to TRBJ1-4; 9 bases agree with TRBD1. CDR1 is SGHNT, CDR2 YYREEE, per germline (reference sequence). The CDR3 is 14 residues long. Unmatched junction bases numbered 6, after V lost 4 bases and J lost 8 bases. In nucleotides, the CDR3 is TGTGCCAGCAGCCGGACAGGGGTAGGCGAAAAACTGTTTTTT. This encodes CASSRTGVGEKLFF.

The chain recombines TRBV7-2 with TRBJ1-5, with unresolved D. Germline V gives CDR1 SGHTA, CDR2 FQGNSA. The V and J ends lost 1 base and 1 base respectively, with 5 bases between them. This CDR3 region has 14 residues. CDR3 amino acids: CASSLVGSNQPQHF. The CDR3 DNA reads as TGTGCCAGCAGCTTAGTCGGGAGCAATCAGCCCCAGCATTTT.

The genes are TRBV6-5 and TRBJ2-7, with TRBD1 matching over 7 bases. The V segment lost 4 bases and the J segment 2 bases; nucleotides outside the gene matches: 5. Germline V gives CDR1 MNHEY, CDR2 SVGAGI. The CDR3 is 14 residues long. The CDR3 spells CASSSGQLTYEQYF. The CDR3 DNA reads TGTGCCAGCAGTTCGGGACAGCTTACCTACGAGCAGTACTTC.

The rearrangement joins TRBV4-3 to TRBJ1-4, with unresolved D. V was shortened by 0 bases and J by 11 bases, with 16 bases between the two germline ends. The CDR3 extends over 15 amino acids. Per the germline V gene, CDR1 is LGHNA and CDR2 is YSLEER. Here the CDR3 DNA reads TGCGCCAGCAGCCAAGATGAGGGAATTCTAGGGAAACTGTTTTTT. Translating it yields CASSQDEGILGKLFF.

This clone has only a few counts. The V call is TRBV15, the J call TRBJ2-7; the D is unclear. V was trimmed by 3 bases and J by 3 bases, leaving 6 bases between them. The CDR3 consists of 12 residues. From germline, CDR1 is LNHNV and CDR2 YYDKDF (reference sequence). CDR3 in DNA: TGTGCCACCAGCAGGGAGAACTACGAGCAGTACTTC. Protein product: CATSRENYEQYF.

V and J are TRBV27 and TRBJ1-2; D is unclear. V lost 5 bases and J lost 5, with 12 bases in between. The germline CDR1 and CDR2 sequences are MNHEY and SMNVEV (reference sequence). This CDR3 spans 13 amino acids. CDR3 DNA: TGTGCCAGCAGTCCCTGGGGAGCTTATGGCTACACCTTC. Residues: CASSPWGAYGYTF.

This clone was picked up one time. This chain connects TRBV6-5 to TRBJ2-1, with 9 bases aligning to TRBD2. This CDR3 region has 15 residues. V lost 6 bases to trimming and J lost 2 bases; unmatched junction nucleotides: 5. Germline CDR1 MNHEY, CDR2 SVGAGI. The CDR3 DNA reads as TGTGCCAGCAGCGTTTCTAGCGGGACCTACAATGAGCAGTTCTTC. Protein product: CASSVSSGTYNEQFF.

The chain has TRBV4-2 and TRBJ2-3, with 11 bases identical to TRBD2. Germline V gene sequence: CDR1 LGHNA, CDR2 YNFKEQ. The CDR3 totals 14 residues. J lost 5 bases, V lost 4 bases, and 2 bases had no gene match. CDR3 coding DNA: TGTGCCAGCAGCCCACTAGCGGGAGTAGATACGCAGTATTTT. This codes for CASSPLAGVDTQYF.

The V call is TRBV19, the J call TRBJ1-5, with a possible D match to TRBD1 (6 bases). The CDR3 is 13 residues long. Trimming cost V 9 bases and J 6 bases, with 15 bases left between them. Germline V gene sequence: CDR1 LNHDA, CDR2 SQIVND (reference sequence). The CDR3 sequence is CASLGQLGQPQHF. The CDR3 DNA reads TGTGCCAGCCTAGGACAGTTGGGTCAGCCCCAGCATTTT.

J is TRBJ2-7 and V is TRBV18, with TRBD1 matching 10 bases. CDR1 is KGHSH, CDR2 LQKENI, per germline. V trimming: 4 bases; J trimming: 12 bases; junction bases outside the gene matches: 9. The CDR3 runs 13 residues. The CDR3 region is CASSLPGTGDRYF. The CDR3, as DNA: TGTGCCAGCTCACTTCCCGGGACAGGGGATCGGTACTTC.

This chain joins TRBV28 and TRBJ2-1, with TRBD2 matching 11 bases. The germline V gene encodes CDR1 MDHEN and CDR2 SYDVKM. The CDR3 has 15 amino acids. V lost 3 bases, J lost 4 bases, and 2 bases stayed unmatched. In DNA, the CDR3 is TGTGCCAGCAGTTTCGGGACTAGCGGATACAATGAGCAGTTCTTC. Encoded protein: CASSFGTSGYNEQFF. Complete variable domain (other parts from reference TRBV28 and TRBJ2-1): DVKVTQSSRYLVKRTGEKVFLECVQDMDHENMFWYRQDPGLGLRLIYFSYDVKMKEKGDIPEGYSVSREKKERFSLILESASTNQTSMYLCASSFGTSGYNEQFFGPGTRLTVL.

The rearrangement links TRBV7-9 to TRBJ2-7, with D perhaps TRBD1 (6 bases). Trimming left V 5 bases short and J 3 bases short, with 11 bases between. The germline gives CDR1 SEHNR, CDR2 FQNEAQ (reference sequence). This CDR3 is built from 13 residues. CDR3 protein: CASSSDRYYEQYF. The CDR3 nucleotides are TGTGCCAGCAGCAGTGACAGGTACTACGAGCAGTACTTC.

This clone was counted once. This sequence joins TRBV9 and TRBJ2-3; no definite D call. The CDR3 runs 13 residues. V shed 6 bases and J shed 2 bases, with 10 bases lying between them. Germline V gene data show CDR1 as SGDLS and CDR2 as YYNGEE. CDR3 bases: TGTGCCAGCAACAGTTTCTCCACAGATACGCAGTATTTT. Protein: CASNSFSTDTQYF.

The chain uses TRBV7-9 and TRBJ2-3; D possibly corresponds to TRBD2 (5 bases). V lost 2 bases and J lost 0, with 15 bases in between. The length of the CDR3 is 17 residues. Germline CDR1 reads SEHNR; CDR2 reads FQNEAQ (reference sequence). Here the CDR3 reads CASSLSVASRSTDTQYF. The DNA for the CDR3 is TGTGCCAGCAGCTTATCTGTAGCGTCCCGGAGCACAGATACGCAGTATTTT.

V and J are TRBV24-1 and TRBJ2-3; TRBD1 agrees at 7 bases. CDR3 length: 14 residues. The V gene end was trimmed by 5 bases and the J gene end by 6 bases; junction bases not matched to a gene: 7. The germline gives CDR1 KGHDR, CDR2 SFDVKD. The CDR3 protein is CATSVGGNLDTQYF. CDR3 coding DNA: TGTGCCACCAGTGTAGGGGGCAATTTGGATACGCAGTATTTT.